Reported below is one T cell receptor beta chain. Its specificity is not known. The method was immunoSEQ multiplex PCR; TCRdb's version includes in-frame clones alone and lacks a portion of them. This table holds roughly 120,000 clones, approximately 90% found once. The data derive from a study of T cell responses to AZD1222 COVID-19 vaccine. Regarding the study as a whole: Most donors were white British and more were female, and clonal diversity was possibly underestimated. Reports indicate that nearly half of spike-specific TCRs are directed at unmutated variant regions. The peak T cell response came first, and repertoires were sampled only after it. Recipients of AZD1222 seropositive at baseline numbered only 5 or 6.

The germline V gene encodes CDR1 SGDLS and CDR2 YYNGEE. Trimming cost V 4 bases and J 2 bases, with 17 bases left between them. The CDR3 length is 16 residues. The clonotype originates from an adult in good health. The J gene is TRBJ2-3, the V gene TRBV9; possibly TRBD2 for D (6 bases). The sequencing used peripheral blood, collected on day 0 of AZD1222 vaccination. The CDR3: CASSPPGDSLTDTQYF. The CDR3 DNA sequence: TGTGCCAGCAGCCCCCCCGGGGACTCCCTCACAGATACGCAGTATTTT.